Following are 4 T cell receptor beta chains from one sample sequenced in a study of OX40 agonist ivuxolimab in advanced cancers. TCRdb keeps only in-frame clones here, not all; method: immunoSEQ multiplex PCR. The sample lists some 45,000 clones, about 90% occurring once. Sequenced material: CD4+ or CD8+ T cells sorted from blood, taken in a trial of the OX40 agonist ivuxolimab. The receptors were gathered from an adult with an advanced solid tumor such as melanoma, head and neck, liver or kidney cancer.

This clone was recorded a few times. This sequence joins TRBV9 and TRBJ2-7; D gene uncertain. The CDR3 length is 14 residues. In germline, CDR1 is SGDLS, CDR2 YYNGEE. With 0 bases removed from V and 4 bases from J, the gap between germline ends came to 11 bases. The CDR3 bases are TGTGCCAGCAGCGTAGGGGGTGAAGATTACGAGCAGTACTTC. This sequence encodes CASSVGGEDYEQYF.

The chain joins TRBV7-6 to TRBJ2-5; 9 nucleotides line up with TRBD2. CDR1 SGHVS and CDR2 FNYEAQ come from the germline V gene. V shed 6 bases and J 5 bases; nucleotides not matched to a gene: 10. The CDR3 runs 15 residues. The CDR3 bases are TGTGCCAGCAGAACCGTGCGGGGGGGCCAGGAGACCCAGTACTTC. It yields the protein CASRTVRGGQETQYF.

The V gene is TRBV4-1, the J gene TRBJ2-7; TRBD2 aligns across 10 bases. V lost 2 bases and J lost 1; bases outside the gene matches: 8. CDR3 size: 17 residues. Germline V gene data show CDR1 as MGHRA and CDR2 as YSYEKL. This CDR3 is CASSQRTRTSGSYEQYF. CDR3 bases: TGCGCCAGCAGCCAAAGGACACGGACTAGCGGTTCCTACGAGCAGTACTTC.

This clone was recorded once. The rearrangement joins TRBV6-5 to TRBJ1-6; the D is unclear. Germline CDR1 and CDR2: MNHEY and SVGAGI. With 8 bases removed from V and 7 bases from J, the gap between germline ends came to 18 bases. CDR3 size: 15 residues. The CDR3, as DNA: TGTGCCAGCCGTATATCGGGCCGCAGAAATTCACCCCTCCACTTT. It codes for CASRISGRRNSPLHF.